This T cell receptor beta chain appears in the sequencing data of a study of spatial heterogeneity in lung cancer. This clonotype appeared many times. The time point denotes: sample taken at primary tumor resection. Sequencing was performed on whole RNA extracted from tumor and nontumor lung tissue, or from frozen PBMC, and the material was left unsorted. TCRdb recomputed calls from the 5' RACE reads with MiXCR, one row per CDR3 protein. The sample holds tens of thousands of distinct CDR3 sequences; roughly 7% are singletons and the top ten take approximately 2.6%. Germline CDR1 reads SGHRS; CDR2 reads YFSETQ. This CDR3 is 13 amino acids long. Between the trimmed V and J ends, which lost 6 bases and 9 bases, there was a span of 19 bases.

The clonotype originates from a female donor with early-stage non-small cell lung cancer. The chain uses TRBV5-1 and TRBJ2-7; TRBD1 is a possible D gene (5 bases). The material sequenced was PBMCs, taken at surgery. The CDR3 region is CASTENSREGQYF. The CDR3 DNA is TGCGCCAGCACGGAGAACTCCAGGGAAGGGCAGTACTTC.